This T cell receptor beta chain derives from a study of T cell repertoires in cytomegalovirus infection. Looking at the study overall: An indication of both CMV infection and matching HLA type came from public TCR beta signatures. Study findings and constraints: Clonotype analysis showed dominance of the ex vivo response by HLA-C-restricted CMV-specific TCR beta clonotypes. Summed frequency of shared TCR beta families picked out CMV carriers who also had the relevant HLA.

CDR3 size: 17 residues. In germline, CDR1 is SGHTA, CDR2 FQGNSA. Trimming pared 5 bases from V and 0 bases from J, leaving 17 bases between. TCRdb re-analysed the reads in MiXCR, keeping a single row per CDR3 protein. This sample has some 700,000 distinct CDR3 sequences, with 35% found just once. This clonotype showed up just a few times. Its antigen is as yet unknown. The V gene is TRBV7-2, the J gene TRBJ1-5; possibly TRBD1 for D (5 bases). Material for sequencing was PBMCs. This sequence originates from a human donor in good health (CMV status not recorded). Some clones in this sample may be carry-over from other donors' samples. The CDR3 sequence is CASSPVRGLNSNQPQHF. The CDR3 nucleotides read TGTGCCAGCAGCCCCGTGCGGGGACTCAATAGCAATCAGCCCCAGCATTTT. Full variable domain (missing parts from reference TRBV7-2 and TRBJ1-5): GAGVSQSPSNKVTEKGKDVELRCDPISGHTALYWYRQSLGQGLEFLIYFQGNSAPDKSGLPSDRFSAERTGGSVSTLTIQRTQQEDSAVYLCASSPVRGLNSNQPQHFGDGTRLSIL.